This TCR beta chain was obtained from a study of read filtering for tumor transcriptome and immune sequencing. The table lists this clonotype with many counts. The antigen is undetermined. Study outcomes and limitations: This fraction held mixed bone marrow immune cells after CD138-negative sorting.

With 6 bases removed from V and 6 bases from J, the gap between germline ends came to 14 bases. The CDR3 runs to 14 residues. From about 400 ng of RNA, a library with molecular barcoded alpha/delta and beta/gamma adaptors was made. TCRdb ran MiXCR on the reads and lists one entry per CDR3 protein. The sample contains 40,000 to 50,000 distinct CDR3 sequences, roughly 19% of which appear only once. The sample consisted of a population of CD138-negative cells sorted from bone marrow. The chain uses TRBV12-3 or TRBV12-4 and TRBJ2-2; D is tentatively TRBD1 or TRBD2 (5 bases each). The clonotype comes from a donor over 35 with multiple myeloma. The CDR3 loop is CASSQGPLAGELFF. The CDR3 DNA reads TGTGCCAGCAGCCAGGGACCATTGGCCGGGGAGCTGTTTTTT.